This TCR beta chain was recorded in a study of CXCR3-negative and CXCR3-positive naive CD8 T cells. TRB cDNA libraries were made by UMI-labeled 5' RACE. TCRdb reprocessed the 5' RACE reads, with one entry per CDR3 protein and no DNA. Recorded for this sample: approximately 88,000 distinct CDR3 sequences. This CDR3 spans 17 amino acids. From germline, CDR1 is LGHNA and CDR2 YSLEER. Sequencing was done on a sample of naive CXCR3- CD8+ T cells from blood. Documented subset: CD45RO-CCR7+CD27+CD95- naive CD8+ T cells lacking CXCR3 (TNR3-). This receptor was taken from a human donor in good health. Some clones in this sample may be carry-over from other donors' samples. The chain carries TRBV4-3 and TRBJ2-3. The CDR3 loop is CASSQDVQAVSTDTQYF.